One and the same sample provided the 20 T cell receptor beta chains below, sequenced in a study of blood T cell repertoires in COVID-19 (dated by TCRdb to the early 2020s). To prepare the library, the immunoSEQ multiplex PCR assay was applied. TCRdb stores this immuneACCESS table with in-frame sequences only. Part of the clones is absent; in the studies checked, under half of the shortfall reflects unresolved V genes, and no reason is known for the rest. Present in this sample are 120,000 to 150,000 clones, 80% to 90% of which were seen just once. 7.5% to 9.5% of the sample is in the top ten clones. The sample consisted of peripheral blood. These receptors were collected from a human donor with acute or convalescent COVID-19. The donor label of this sample is uncertain.

The gene calls are TRBV19 and TRBJ1-1; D is unclear. The CDR3 is 13 amino acids. Germline assignment: CDR1 LNHDA and CDR2 SQIVND (reference sequence). Trimming pared 2 bases from V and 10 bases from J, leaving 14 bases between. The CDR3 protein is CASSIQIPRGAFF. The CDR3 DNA reads as TGTGCCAGTAGTATACAGATCCCTCGTGGAGCTTTCTTT. Drawing the rest from reference TRBV19 and TRBJ1-1, the complete variable domain is DGGITQSPKYLFRKEGQNVTLSCEQNLNHDAMYWYRQDPGQGLRLIYYSQIVNDFQKGDIAEGYSVSREKKESFPLTVTSAQKNPTAFYLCASSIQIPRGAFFGQGTRLTVV.

In DNA form, the CDR3 reads TGTGCCAGCAGACAACAGGGGTATAGCAATCAGCCCCAGCATTTT. It specifies CASRQQGYSNQPQHF. This chain uses TRBV2 with TRBJ1-5, with 7 bases matching TRBD1. J gave up 0 bases and V 6 bases, and 5 bases lay outside the gene matches. The length of the CDR3 is 15 residues. Germline assignment: CDR1 SNHLY and CDR2 FYNNEI.

In DNA form, the CDR3 reads TGTGCCACCAGTGATCGACTAGCGGGGGGGCTGGATACGCAGTATTTT. This encodes CATSDRLAGGLDTQYF. The chain combines TRBV24-1 with TRBJ2-3; TRBD2 matches at 14 bases. The CDR3 runs 16 residues. The trim removed 3 bases at V and 6 bases at J, leaving 4 bases unmatched. CDR1 is KGHDR and CDR2 is SFDVKD in the germline V gene.

This chain uses TRBV5-1 with TRBJ1-1; no clear D gene. Trimming cost V 0 bases and J 1 base, with 7 bases left between them. Germline V gene lookup returns CDR1 SGHRS and CDR2 YFSETQ. The CDR3 loop spans 14 amino acids. The CDR3, as DNA: TGCGCCAGCAGCTTGGGCCGGGAGAACACTGAAGCTTTCTTT. Amino acid sequence: CASSLGRENTEAFF.

The chain is built from TRBV19 and TRBJ2-5; D unclear. The V gene's germline CDR1 is LNHDA and CDR2 SQIVND (reference sequence). This CDR3 contains 14 residues. V was clipped by 1 base and J by 7 bases, with 13 bases between them. The CDR3 nucleotides read TGTGCCAGTAGTATAGCTGGTCCGCCCGGGACCCAGTACTTC. It translates to CASSIAGPPGTQYF.

The chain couples TRBV12-1 to TRBJ1-5. TRBV12-1 is classified as a pseudogene. CDR3 length: 18 amino acids. The CDR3 reads CASSTPGSRGGPNQPQHF. CDR3 in DNA: TGTGCCAGCAGTACTCCCGGCTCCCGGGGAGGACCCAATCAGCCCCAGCATTTT.

The chain couples TRBV18 to TRBJ1-1; no definite D call. This CDR3 has 14 amino acids. Germline CDR1 and CDR2: KGHSH and LQKENI. Trimming stripped 4 bases from V and 10 bases from J, with 19 bases between. The CDR3 spells CASSLKDPAAGAFF. CDR3 nucleotide sequence: TGTGCCAGCTCACTCAAAGATCCGGCTGCAGGAGCTTTCTTT.

The V gene is TRBV7-8, the J gene TRBJ1-3; 7 bases are shared with TRBD1. The CDR3 has 16 residues. The V and J ends lost 5 bases and 0 bases, in that order; junction bases with no gene match: 7. Germline lookup yields CDR1 SGHVS and CDR2 FQNEAQ. The CDR3 here is CASSPGQRSSGNTIYF. For the CDR3, the DNA is TGTGCCAGCAGCCCGGGACAGCGAAGCTCTGGAAACACCATATATTTT.

This chain connects TRBV6-6 to TRBJ1-1; D ambiguous. The CDR3 loop spans 12 amino acids. Trimming stripped 4 bases from V and 7 bases from J, with 10 bases between. Germline CDR1 and CDR2: MNHNY and SVGAGI (reference sequence). The CDR3 DNA is TGTGCCAGCAGTTTTCCGGGTCTTGAAGCTTTCTTT. It translates to CASSFPGLEAFF.

CDR3 region: CASSLVGQGGNEQFF. The CDR3, as DNA: TGCGCCAGCAGCTTGGTAGGGCAGGGGGGCAATGAGCAGTTCTTC. The chain combines TRBV5-1 with TRBJ2-1, with D perhaps TRBD1 (7 bases). The CDR3 sequence is 15 residues long. V lost 0 bases and J lost 6, with 13 bases in between. Germline V gene sequence: CDR1 SGHRS, CDR2 YFSETQ.

The V gene is TRBV28, the J gene TRBJ1-3; unclear D gene. The CDR3 has 14 amino acids. V shed 7 bases and J shed 5 bases, with 15 bases lying between them. Germline V gene sequence: CDR1 MDHEN, CDR2 SYDVKM. This CDR3 reads CASTRLDSRNTIYF. The CDR3 DNA is TGTGCCAGCACCAGGCTTGATTCTAGAAACACCATATATTTT.

The chain couples TRBV7-9 to TRBJ1-4, with D perhaps matching TRBD1 (5 bases). Trimming pared 2 bases from V and 7 bases from J, leaving 17 bases between. This CDR3 comprises 16 residues. In germline, CDR1 is SEHNR, CDR2 FQNEAQ (reference sequence). The CDR3: CASSLKHGRVGEKLFF. DNA of the CDR3: TGTGCCAGCAGCTTAAAACACGGCAGGGTCGGTGAAAAACTGTTTTTT.

V usage is TRBV6-1 and J usage is TRBJ1-1; 10 nucleotides match TRBD1. In germline, CDR1 is MNHNS, CDR2 SASEGT. The V and J ends lost 2 bases and 14 bases, in that order; junction bases with no gene match: 11. This CDR3 spans 14 amino acids. The CDR3 is CASSELRQGAGGFF. DNA for the CDR3: TGTGCCAGCAGTGAATTAAGACAGGGGGCGGGTGGATTCTTT.

V gene TRBV11-2 combines with J gene TRBJ2-1; possible D gene TRBD1, 5 bases. In germline, CDR1 is SGHAT, CDR2 FQNNGV. The germline V and J ends were trimmed by 1 base and 8 bases, with 12 bases remaining between them. The CDR3 runs to 14 residues. CDR3 sequence (DNA): TGTGCCAGCAGCTTAGGGGGCAGGGAAGATGAGCAGTTCTTC. Amino acid sequence: CASSLGGREDEQFF.

The CDR3 DNA follows: TGTGCCAGCAGCTTGGACACCTCGTATAATTCACCCCTCCACTTT. It specifies CASSLDTSYNSPLHF. This chain joins TRBV9 and TRBJ1-6, with D perhaps matching TRBD1 (5 bases). V lost 4 bases to trimming and J lost 4 bases, with 12 bases between them. Per the germline V gene, CDR1 is SGDLS and CDR2 is YYNGEE. The CDR3 runs 15 residues.

V gene TRBV29-1 combines with J gene TRBJ2-3; 8 nucleotides line up with TRBD1. The length of the CDR3 is 12 residues. Trimming cost V 7 bases and J 5 bases; bases outside gene matches: 5. Germline values: CDR1 SQVTM, CDR2 ANQGSEA. The CDR3 DNA reads as TGCAGCGATCGACAGGGGCAAGATACGCAGTATTTT. It codes for CSDRQGQDTQYF.

The chain combines TRBV7-2 with TRBJ2-2; D not resolved. Trimming removed 5 bases at V and 1 base at J, with 11 bases between. CDR1 is SGHTA and CDR2 is FQGNSA in the germline V gene. CDR3 length: 15 residues. The CDR3 DNA follows: TGTGCCAGCAGCCCTCAAACGGGGAACACCGGGGAGCTGTTTTTT. Protein: CASSPQTGNTGELFF. The variable domain in full, completed from reference TRBV7-2 and TRBJ2-2, reads GAGVSQSPSNKVTEKGKDVELRCDPISGHTALYWYRQSLGQGLEFLIYFQGNSAPDKSGLPSDRFSAERTGGSVSTLTIQRTQQEDSAVYLCASSPQTGNTGELFFGEGSRLTVL.

The gene calls are TRBV6-5 and TRBJ1-6; TRBD1 might be the D (6 bases). CDR1 is MNHEY and CDR2 is SVGAGI in the germline V gene. The CDR3 consists of 15 residues. Between the trimmed V and J ends, which lost 7 bases and 10 bases, there was a span of 20 bases. CDR3 sequence reads: CASTDRTAAKSPLHF. The CDR3 DNA is TGTGCCAGCACCGACAGGACAGCGGCGAAATCACCCCTCCACTTT.

The V call is TRBV4-1, the J call TRBJ2-3, with 10 positions matching TRBD2. Germline-derived CDR1 and CDR2 are MGHRA and YSYEKL. Trimming at V came to 4 bases and at J to 6 bases, leaving 16 bases not matched to a gene. The CDR3 spans 18 residues. The CDR3 sequence: CASSPGPPLAGAGDTQYF. CDR3 DNA: TGCGCCAGCAGCCCAGGCCCCCCTCTAGCGGGGGCCGGGGATACGCAGTATTTT.

With respect to this clone: The same CDR3 is also encoded by other DNA sequences in this sample. CDR3 coding DNA: TGTGCCAGCAGGCGGGACCGAAACACTGAAGCTTTCTTT. This encodes CASRRDRNTEAFF. The gene calls are TRBV2 and TRBJ1-1; D might be TRBD1 (5 bases). Per germline, CDR1 SNHLY and CDR2 FYNNEI. Trimming shortened V by 6 bases and J by 2 bases, and 10 bases separated the two germline ends. The CDR3 covers 13 residues.